This record looks at one T cell receptor (beta chain) sequence and its context. Germline V lookup: CDR1 SGHRS, CDR2 YFSETQ. Losses at the gene ends were 2 bases for V and 7 bases for J; bases not matched to a gene: 8. This CDR3 is built from 15 residues. This record belongs to a study of blood T cell repertoires in COVID-19. In the study overall: T cells, B-cell-depleted T cells, or PBMCs supplied cDNA or gDNA.

Original analysis: Scientists estimated how many nucleated cells there were by amplifying reference gene primers. Assay used: immunoSEQ multiplex PCR; TCRdb lists only in-frame clones, some missing. V and J calls and clone size are as listed in that table; D and trimming were resolved from the DNA. The sample holds about 260,000 clones, about 85% seen once. The sequence derives from a man aged 60 to 69 who had recovered from COVID-19. V gene TRBV5-1 combines with J gene TRBJ2-1, with 8 bases matching TRBD1. Sequencing was performed on peripheral blood. For the CDR3, the DNA is TGCGCCAGCAGCTTTGGGGACAGGTCTTTTAATGAGCAGTTCTTC. Translation: CASSFGDRSFNEQFF.